This T cell receptor beta chain is from a study of blood T cell repertoires in COVID-19. For the study at large: Samples taken during acute and convalescent COVID-19 were collected in the United States, Italy and Spain. PBMCs, B-cell-depleted T cells, or T cells provided the cDNA or gDNA that made up the material.

In the original workflow: From reference gene primer amplification, estimates of nucleated cell counts were derived. Libraries were prepared by immunoSEQ multiplex PCR; TCRdb keeps only in-frame clonotypes and omits some of them. V, J and clone size derive from that table, while D and trimming were established from the DNA sequence. The sample carries about 240,000 clones, 70% to 90% recorded once. Grouping used clinical history reported by participants in a survey and questionnaire. This clone came up once. Per the germline V gene, CDR1 is PRHDT and CDR2 is FYEKMQ (reference sequence). The length of the CDR3 is 16 residues. With 4 bases clipped from V and 4 bases from J, the junction kept 10 bases outside the gene matches.

The sequence came from a woman between 35 and 50 years old with acute COVID-19. Sequenced material: PBMCs or T cells enriched from blood (not recorded which). The chain recombines TRBV13 with TRBJ2-1, with 7 nucleotides matching TRBD2. CDR3 in DNA: TGTGCCAGCAGCTCAAACCTAGCGGATAAATACAATGAGCAGTTCTTC. Its translation: CASSSNLADKYNEQFF.